This T cell receptor beta chain was identified during a study of blood T cell repertoires in COVID-19. About the research overall: PBMCs, B-cell-depleted T cells, or T cells were the source of the cDNA or gDNA that made up the material.

Clones were sequenced by immunoSEQ multiplex PCR, and TCRdb holds only the in-frame ones, with some missing. The top ten hold less than 1.5% of the sample, which has over 100,000 clones, about 85% seen once. The CDR3 sequence is 15 residues long. Per the germline V gene, CDR1 is KGHSH and CDR2 is LQKENI. J gave up 4 bases and V 5 bases, and 7 bases lay outside the gene matches. This sequence joins TRBV18 and TRBJ2-2; 7 bases line up with TRBD1. The TCR comes from a man aged 40-55 years with acute or convalescent COVID-19. Sequencing was carried out using peripheral blood. CDR3 in DNA: TGTGCCAGCTCAAAGACAGGGAAGACCACCGGGGAGCTGTTTTTT. Amino acids: CASSKTGKTTGELFF.